These 21 T cell receptor beta chains were all obtained from the same sample, sequenced in a study of cytomegalovirus exposure and HLA in healthy donors. PCR involved 60 Vbeta and 13 Jbeta primers. Using immunoSEQ multiplex PCR, the repertoire was profiled, and TCRdb retains in-frame clones only, with some absent. Of 110,000 or so clones listed, approximately 69% are singletons. Sequencing was performed on PBMCs. The receptors derive from a woman between 50 and 59 years old in good health and CMV-seropositive.

This clone appeared once. This sequence joins TRBV2 and TRBJ1-5, with a tentative D call TRBD1 (6 bases). V was shortened by 6 bases and J by 3 bases, with 12 bases between the two germline ends. Germline V gene sequence: CDR1 SNHLY, CDR2 FYNNEI. There are 14 residues in the CDR3. The CDR3 sequence is CASRGQFINQPQHF. For the CDR3, the DNA is TGTGCCAGCAGAGGACAGTTCATCAATCAGCCCCAGCATTTT.

The chain recombines TRBV25-1 with TRBJ2-3; D is unclear. Germline V gene sequence: CDR1 MGHDK, CDR2 SYGVNS. CDR3 length equals 16 residues. V was clipped by 3 bases and J by 4 bases, with 17 bases between them. The CDR3 DNA reads TGTGCCAGCAGTGAGTGGTCCGAGGCCAAGGCAGATACGCAGTATTTT. It is translated as CASSEWSEAKADTQYF.

The rearrangement uses TRBV6-5 and TRBJ1-3, with D perhaps matching TRBD1 (5 bases). V was pared by 8 bases and J by 2 bases, with 16 bases between. Germline lookup yields CDR1 MNHEY and CDR2 SVGAGI. This CDR3 spans 15 amino acids. The CDR3 nucleotides read TGTGCCAGCCAAACCGGCGGGGGGACTGGAAACACCATATATTTT. The encoded protein is CASQTGGGTGNTIYF.

The rearrangement links TRBV27 to TRBJ2-3, with D perhaps matching TRBD2 (6 bases). Trimming took off 7 bases at V and 2 bases at J, with 10 bases between the two ends. The CDR3 consists of 13 residues. Germline CDR1 MNHEY, CDR2 SMNVEV (reference sequence). The CDR3 nucleotides are TGTGCCAGCAACGGCGGGATCACAGATACGCAGTATTTT. This codes for CASNGGITDTQYF.

The genes are TRBV7-3 and TRBJ2-2; 7 bases align to TRBD1. The V gene's germline CDR1 is SGHTA and CDR2 FQGTGA. Trimming took 1 base from V and 12 from J; bases not matched to a gene: 5. This CDR3 has 13 residues. In nucleotides, the CDR3 is TGTGCCAGCAGCTTAATTGAGACAGGGAAGCTGTTTTTT. Translating it yields CASSLIETGKLFF.

DNA of the CDR3: TGTGCCTGGGGACAGGGTCTTAATGAAAAACTGTTTTTT. Residues: CAWGQGLNEKLFF. This chain links TRBV30 with TRBJ1-4, with 8 bases identical to TRBD1. This CDR3 spans 13 amino acids. The J segment lost 4 bases and the V segment lost 5 bases, leaving 3 bases of the junction unmatched. CDR1 and CDR2 from the germline V gene are GTSNPN and SVGIG (reference sequence).

The chain has TRBV4-2 and TRBJ2-7; TRBD2 aligns across 7 bases. The junction had 12 bases not matched to a gene; V was cut back by 5 bases and J by 5 bases. Germline-derived CDR1 and CDR2 are LGHNA and YNFKEQ. The CDR3 runs to 15 residues. The CDR3 region has the DNA TGTGCCAGCAGCTACTTGATAGCGGGCGGGGACGAGCAGTACTTC. This sequence encodes CASSYLIAGGDEQYF.

The chain combines TRBV20-1 with TRBJ1-1, with TRBD1 matching over 7 bases. Germline CDR1 is DFQATT and CDR2 is SNEGSKA (reference sequence). V was pared by 6 bases and J by 12 bases, with 7 bases of the junction left unmatched. The CDR3 sequence is 10 residues long. CDR3 bases: TGCAGTGCCCCACAGGGGATATCTTTCTTT. It specifies CSAPQGISFF.

This clone turned up a few times. The chain uses TRBV11-1 and TRBJ1-1; 7 bases are a match to TRBD1. V dropped 5 bases and J dropped 4; count of bases not matched to a gene: 4. The germline CDR1 and CDR2 sequences are SGHAT and FQDESV (reference sequence). The CDR3 is made up of 13 amino acids. The CDR3 bases are TGTGCCAGCAGCCGACAGGGAGTCACTGAAGCTTTCTTT. Amino acids: CASSRQGVTEAFF.

The chain uses TRBV2 and TRBJ1-2; TRBD1 agrees at 11 bases. Germline-derived CDR1 and CDR2 are SNHLY and FYNNEI. The CDR3 is 14 residues long. Germline trimming cut 6 bases from V and 5 bases from J; bases unmatched to any gene: 5. The CDR3 reads CASRAGTGGYGYTF. The CDR3 nucleotides read TGTGCCAGCAGGGCCGGGACAGGGGGATATGGCTACACCTTC.

In this sample, this clone turned up once. J is TRBJ1-4 and V is TRBV7-2, with D maybe TRBD1 (5 bases). The CDR3 sequence is 14 residues long. Trimming took 5 bases from V and 3 from J, leaving 10 bases between them. The germline V gene encodes CDR1 SGHTA and CDR2 FQGNSA. CDR3 sequence reads: CASSRGTANEKLFF. The CDR3 DNA sequence: TGTGCCAGCAGCCGCGGGACGGCTAATGAAAAACTGTTTTTT.

This rearrangement joins TRBV19 to TRBJ1-5; tentative D call: TRBD1 (6 bases). CDR3 length equals 15 residues. CDR1 is LNHDA and CDR2 is SQIVND in the germline V gene (reference sequence). V gave up 0 bases and J gave up 3 bases, with 9 bases separating them. The CDR3 loop is CASSIDGQFNQPQHF. The CDR3 nucleotides are TGTGCCAGTAGTATAGATGGACAGTTCAATCAGCCCCAGCATTTT.

V usage is TRBV11-1 and J usage is TRBJ2-2; no reliable D call. With 2 bases removed from V and 2 bases from J, the gap between germline ends came to 6 bases. CDR1 and CDR2 (germline): SGHAT, FQDESV (reference sequence). This CDR3 contains 14 residues. CDR3 sequence: CASSLSFNTGELFF. CDR3 nucleotide sequence: TGTGCCAGCAGCTTATCATTTAACACCGGGGAGCTGTTTTTT.

CDR3 bases: TGTGCCAGCAGTGACTCGGTAGATTCACCCCTCCACTTT. Translated, it gives CASSDSVDSPLHF. This chain joins TRBV6-4 and TRBJ1-6; D is unresolved. The V and J ends lost 0 bases and 8 bases respectively, with 5 bases between them. Germline values: CDR1 MRHNA, CDR2 SNTAGT. The CDR3 sequence is 13 residues long.

The chain combines TRBV6-5 with TRBJ2-7; the match to TRBD2 covers 9 bases. Trimming took 5 bases from V and 6 from J; bases not matched to a gene: 11. This CDR3 has 15 residues. The germline gives CDR1 MNHEY, CDR2 SVGAGI. In DNA form, the CDR3 reads TGTGCCAGCAGTAAGCCGGGACTAGCCGGGCGCGAGCAGTACTTC. Translated, it gives CASSKPGLAGREQYF.

This clone was detected only once. This chain uses TRBV18 with TRBJ2-5, with D perhaps TRBD1 (5 bases). Germline V gene lookup returns CDR1 KGHSH and CDR2 LQKENI. The V end lost 0 bases, the J end lost 5 bases, and 10 bases lay between the germline ends. The CDR3 is 14 amino acids. CDR3 nucleotides: TGTGCCAGCTCACCACCGACAGTTGGGGAGACCCAGTACTTC. Amino acid sequence: CASSPPTVGETQYF.

This chain links TRBV5-1 with TRBJ2-7; TRBD1 agrees at 7 bases. Germline values: CDR1 SGHRS, CDR2 YFSETQ. Unmatched junction bases numbered 4, after V lost 7 bases and J lost 0 bases. The CDR3 totals 13 residues. The CDR3 protein is CASFNRGSYEQYF. The CDR3 nucleotides read TGCGCCAGCTTCAACAGGGGCTCCTACGAGCAGTACTTC.

CDR3 loop: CASSLGLMETQYF. The DNA of the CDR3 is TGTGCCAGCAGCCTAGGACTAATGGAGACCCAGTACTTC. The chain joins TRBV11-1 to TRBJ2-5; TRBD2 might be the D (6 bases). This CDR3 comprises 13 residues. Germline CDR1 reads SGHAT; CDR2 reads FQDESV (reference sequence). Between the trimmed V and J ends, which lost 5 bases and 5 bases, there was a span of 12 bases. Variable domain in full (rest from reference TRBV11-1 and TRBJ2-5): EAEVAQSPRYKITEKSQAVAFWCDPISGHATLYWYRQILGQGPELLVQFQDESVVDDSQLPKDRFSAERLKGVDSTLKIQPAELGDSAMYLCASSLGLMETQYFGPGTRLLVL.

The chain employs TRBV7-9 and TRBJ2-1; perhaps TRBD2 as D (6 bases). The CDR3 spans 14 residues. The V gene lost 2 bases and the J gene lost 7 bases, with 12 bases spanning the gap. Germline assignment: CDR1 SEHNR and CDR2 FQNEAQ (reference sequence). The CDR3 DNA reads TGTGCCAGCAGCTTACAGACTAGTAAGAATGAGCAGTTCTTC. Its protein product is CASSLQTSKNEQFF.

Relative to its sample, this clone is medium-sized (0.01 to 0.1%). In DNA form, the CDR3 reads TGTGCCAGTAGGGGGCCAAAATACGAGCAGTACTTC. Amino acid sequence: CASRGPKYEQYF. The rearrangement joins TRBV19 to TRBJ2-7; D might be TRBD1 (5 bases). The CDR3 loop spans 12 amino acids. V was cut by 6 bases and J by 4 bases, with 10 bases left in between. The germline gives CDR1 LNHDA, CDR2 SQIVND (reference sequence).

This clone has just a few counts. The chain is built from TRBV9 and TRBJ2-7, with TRBD2 matching 7 bases. The germline gives CDR1 SGDLS, CDR2 YYNGEE. With V trimmed by 4 bases and J by 5 bases, 6 bases remained unmatched. The CDR3 length is 13 residues. The chain's CDR3 is CASSTTSDHEQYF. In DNA, the CDR3 is TGTGCCAGCAGCACTACTAGCGACCACGAGCAGTACTTC.